This T cell receptor beta chain was retrieved from a study of cytomegalovirus exposure and HLA in healthy donors. Overall study results and limits: In a later analysis, V- and J-gene trimming of beta chains associated with a DCLRE1C missense variant, replicated independently. Most of the TCR beta V segments (in an earlier analysis) were productive either about 87% or about 30% of the time.

Primers included in the PCR were 60 Vbeta and 13 Jbeta primers. Repertoires were generated with immunoSEQ multiplex PCR, while TCRdb's copy carries only in-frame clones and drops some. The sample lists 60,000 to 100,000 clones, 60% to 85% occurring once. Regarding this clone: No antigen is known for it.

CDR3 length equals 12 residues. V was shortened by 7 bases and J by 7 bases, with 11 bases between the two germline ends. Germline CDR1 PRHDT, CDR2 FYEKMQ (reference sequence). This TCR derives from a man aged 40-50 years in good health and CMV-seronegative. The rearrangement joins TRBV13 to TRBJ1-3; D may be TRBD1 (6 bases). Sequences were obtained from PBMCs. The CDR3 DNA is TGTGCCAGCAACAGGGACGGCAACACCATATATTTT. It codes for CASNRDGNTIYF.